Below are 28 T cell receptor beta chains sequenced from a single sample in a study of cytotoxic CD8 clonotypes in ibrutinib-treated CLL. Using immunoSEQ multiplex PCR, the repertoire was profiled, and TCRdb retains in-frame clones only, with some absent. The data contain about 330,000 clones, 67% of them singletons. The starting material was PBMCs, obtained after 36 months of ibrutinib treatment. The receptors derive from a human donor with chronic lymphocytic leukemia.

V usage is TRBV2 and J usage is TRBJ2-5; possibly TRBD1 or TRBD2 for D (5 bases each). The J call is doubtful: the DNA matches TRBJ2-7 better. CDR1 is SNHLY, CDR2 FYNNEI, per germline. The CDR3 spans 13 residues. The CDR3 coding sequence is TGTGCCAGCAGTCGGGACCGAACCTACGAGCAGTACTTC. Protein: CASSRDRTYEQYF.

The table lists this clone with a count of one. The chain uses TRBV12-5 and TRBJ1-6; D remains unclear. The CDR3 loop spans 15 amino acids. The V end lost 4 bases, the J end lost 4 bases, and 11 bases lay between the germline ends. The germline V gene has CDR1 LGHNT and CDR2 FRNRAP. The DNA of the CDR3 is TGTGCTAGTGGTTCAGCTCAGTTATATAATTCACCCCTCCACTTT. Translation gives CASGSAQLYNSPLHF.

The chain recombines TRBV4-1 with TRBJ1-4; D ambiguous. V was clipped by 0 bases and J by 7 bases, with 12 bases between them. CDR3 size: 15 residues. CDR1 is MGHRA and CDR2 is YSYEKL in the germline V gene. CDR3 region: CASSQENGRGEKLFF. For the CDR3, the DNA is TGCGCCAGCAGCCAAGAGAACGGACGGGGTGAAAAACTGTTTTTT.

The CDR3 DNA reads as TGTGCCAGCGGGCCTTCCTGGGGCTACTACGAGCAGTACTTC. Translation: CASGPSWGYYEQYF. V gene TRBV6-1 combines with J gene TRBJ2-7; TRBD1 is a possible D gene (5 bases). The CDR3 extends over 14 amino acids. Between the trimmed V and J ends, which lost 8 bases and 3 bases, there was a span of 17 bases. CDR1 and CDR2 (germline): MNHNS, SASEGT.

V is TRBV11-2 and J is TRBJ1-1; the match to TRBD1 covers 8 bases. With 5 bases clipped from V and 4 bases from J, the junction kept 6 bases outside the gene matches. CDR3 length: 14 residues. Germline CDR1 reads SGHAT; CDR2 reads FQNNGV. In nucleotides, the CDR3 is TGTGCCAGCAGCAGAGGACAGGGCCCCACTGAAGCTTTCTTT. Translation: CASSRGQGPTEAFF.

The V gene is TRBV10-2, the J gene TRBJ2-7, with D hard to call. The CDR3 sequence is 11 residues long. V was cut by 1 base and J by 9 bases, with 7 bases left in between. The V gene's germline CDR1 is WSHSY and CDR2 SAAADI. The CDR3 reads CASSELGVQYF. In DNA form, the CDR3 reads TGCGCCAGCAGTGAGTTGGGTGTGCAGTACTTC.

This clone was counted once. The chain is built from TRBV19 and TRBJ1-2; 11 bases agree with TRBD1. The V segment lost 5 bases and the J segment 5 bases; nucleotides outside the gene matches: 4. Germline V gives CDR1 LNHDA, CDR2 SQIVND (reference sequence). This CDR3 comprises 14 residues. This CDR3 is CASSWDRGTYGYTF. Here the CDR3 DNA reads TGTGCCAGTAGTTGGGACAGGGGGACATATGGCTACACCTTC. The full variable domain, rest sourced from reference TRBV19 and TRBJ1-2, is DGGITQSPKYLFRKEGQNVTLSCEQNLNHDAMYWYRQDPGQGLRLIYYSQIVNDFQKGDIAEGYSVSREKKESFPLTVTSAQKNPTAFYLCASSWDRGTYGYTFGSGTRLTVV.

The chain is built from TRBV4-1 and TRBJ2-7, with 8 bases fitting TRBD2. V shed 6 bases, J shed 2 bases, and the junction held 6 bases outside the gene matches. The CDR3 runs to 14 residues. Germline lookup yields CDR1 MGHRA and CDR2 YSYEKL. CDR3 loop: CASSIGLAPYEQYF. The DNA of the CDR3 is TGCGCCAGCAGTATCGGACTAGCCCCCTACGAGCAGTACTTC.

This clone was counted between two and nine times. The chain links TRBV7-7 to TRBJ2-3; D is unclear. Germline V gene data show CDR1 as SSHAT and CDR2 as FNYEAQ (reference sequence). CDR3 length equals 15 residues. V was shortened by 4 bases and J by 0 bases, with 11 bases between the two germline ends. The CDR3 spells CASSSHPTSTDTQYF. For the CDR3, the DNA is TGTGCCAGCAGCTCCCACCCCACTAGCACAGATACGCAGTATTTT.

CDR3 sequence: CASSPGSSYEQYF. CDR3 in DNA: TGTGCCAGCAGCCCCGGGAGCTCCTACGAGCAGTACTTC. V usage is TRBV11-2 and J usage is TRBJ2-7, with D maybe TRBD2 (6 bases). This CDR3 has 13 amino acids. Trimming removed 5 bases from V and 0 bases from J, with 8 bases in between. Looked up from germline, CDR1 is SGHAT and CDR2 is FQNNGV.

CDR3 sequence: CASSTDLGQPRYGYTF. The CDR3 nucleotides are TGTGCCAGTAGTACGGACCTGGGACAGCCAAGGTATGGCTACACCTTC. The chain uses TRBV19 and TRBJ1-2; 7 positions agree with TRBD1. CDR1 is LNHDA and CDR2 is SQIVND in the germline V gene (reference sequence). There are 16 residues in the CDR3. The trim removed 4 bases at V and 5 bases at J, leaving 13 bases unmatched. The entire variable domain, with the rest obtained from reference TRBV19 and TRBJ1-2, is as follows: DGGITQSPKYLFRKEGQNVTLSCEQNLNHDAMYWYRQDPGQGLRLIYYSQIVNDFQKGDIAEGYSVSREKKESFPLTVTSAQKNPTAFYLCASSTDLGQPRYGYTFGSGTRLTVV.

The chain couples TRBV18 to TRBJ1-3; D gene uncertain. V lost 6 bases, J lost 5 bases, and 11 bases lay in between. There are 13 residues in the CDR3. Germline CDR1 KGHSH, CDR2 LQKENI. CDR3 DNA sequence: TGTGCCAGCTCTCGGGGTCGAAGAAACACCATATATTTT. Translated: CASSRGRRNTIYF.

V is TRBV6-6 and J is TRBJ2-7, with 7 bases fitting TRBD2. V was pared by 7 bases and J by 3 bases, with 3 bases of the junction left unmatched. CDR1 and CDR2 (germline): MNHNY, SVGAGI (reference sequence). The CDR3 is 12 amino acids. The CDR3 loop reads CASKRDRYEQYF. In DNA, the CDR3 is TGTGCCAGCAAGCGGGACCGCTACGAGCAGTACTTC.

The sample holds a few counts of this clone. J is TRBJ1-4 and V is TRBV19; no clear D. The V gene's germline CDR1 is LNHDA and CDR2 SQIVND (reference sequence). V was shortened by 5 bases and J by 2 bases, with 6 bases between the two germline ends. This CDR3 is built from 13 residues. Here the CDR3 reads CASSYRTNEKLFF. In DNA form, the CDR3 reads TGTGCCAGTAGTTACCGCACTAATGAAAAACTGTTTTTT.

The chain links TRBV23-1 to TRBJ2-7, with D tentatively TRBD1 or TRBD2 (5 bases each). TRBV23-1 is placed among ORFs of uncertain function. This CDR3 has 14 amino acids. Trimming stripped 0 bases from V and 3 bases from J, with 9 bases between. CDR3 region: CASSQSGPYYEQYF. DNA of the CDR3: TGCGCCAGCAGTCAATCGGGACCATACTACGAGCAGTACTTC.

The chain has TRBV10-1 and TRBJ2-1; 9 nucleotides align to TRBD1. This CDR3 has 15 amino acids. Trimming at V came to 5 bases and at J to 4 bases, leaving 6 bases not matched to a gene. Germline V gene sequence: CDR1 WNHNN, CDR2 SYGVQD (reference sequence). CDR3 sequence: CASSQQGARYNEQFF. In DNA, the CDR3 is TGCGCCAGCAGTCAACAGGGGGCACGTTACAATGAGCAGTTCTTC.

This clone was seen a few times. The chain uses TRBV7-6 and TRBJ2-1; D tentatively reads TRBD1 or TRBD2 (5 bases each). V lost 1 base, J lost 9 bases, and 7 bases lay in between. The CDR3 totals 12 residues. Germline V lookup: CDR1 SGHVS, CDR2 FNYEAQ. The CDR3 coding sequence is TGTGCCAGCAGCTTAGTTGGGGGTGAGCAGTTCTTC. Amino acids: CASSLVGGEQFF.

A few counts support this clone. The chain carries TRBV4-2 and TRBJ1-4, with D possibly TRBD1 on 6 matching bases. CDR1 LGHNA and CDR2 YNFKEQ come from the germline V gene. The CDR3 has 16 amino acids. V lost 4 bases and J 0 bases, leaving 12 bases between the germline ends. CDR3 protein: CASSPAGASTNEKLFF. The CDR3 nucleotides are TGTGCCAGCAGCCCGGCGGGGGCATCAACTAATGAAAAACTGTTTTTT.

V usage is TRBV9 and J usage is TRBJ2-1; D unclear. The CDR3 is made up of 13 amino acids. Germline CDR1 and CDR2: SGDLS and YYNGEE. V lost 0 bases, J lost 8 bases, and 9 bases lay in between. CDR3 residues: CASSVGSAYEQFF. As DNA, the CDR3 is TGTGCCAGCAGCGTAGGTTCAGCATATGAGCAGTTCTTC.

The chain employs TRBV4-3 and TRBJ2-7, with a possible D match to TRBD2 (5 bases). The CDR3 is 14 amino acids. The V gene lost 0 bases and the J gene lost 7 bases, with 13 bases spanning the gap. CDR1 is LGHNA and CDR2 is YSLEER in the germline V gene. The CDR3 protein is CASSQDRLAWEQYF. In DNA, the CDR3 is TGCGCCAGCAGCCAAGACAGGCTAGCATGGGAGCAGTACTTC.

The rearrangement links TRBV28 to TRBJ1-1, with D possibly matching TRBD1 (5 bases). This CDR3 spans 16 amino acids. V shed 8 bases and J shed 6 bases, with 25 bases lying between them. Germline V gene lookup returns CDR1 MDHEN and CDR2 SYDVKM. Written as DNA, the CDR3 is TGTGCCAGCCGAAAGAACAAACCGGGACCTTCGGCTGAAGCTTTCTTT. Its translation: CASRKNKPGPSAEAFF.

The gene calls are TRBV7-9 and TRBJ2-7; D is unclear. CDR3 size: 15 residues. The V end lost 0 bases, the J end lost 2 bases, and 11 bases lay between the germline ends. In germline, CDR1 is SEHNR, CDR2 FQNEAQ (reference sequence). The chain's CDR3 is CASSLADGDPYEQYF. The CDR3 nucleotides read TGTGCCAGCAGCTTAGCCGACGGAGATCCCTACGAGCAGTACTTC.

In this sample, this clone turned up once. The CDR3 spells CASSSQEREHNEQFF. CDR3 nucleotides: TGTGCCAGCAGTTCGCAGGAGCGGGAGCACAATGAGCAGTTCTTC. The chain uses TRBV27 and TRBJ2-1, with 8 bases lining up with TRBD2. V gave up 4 bases and J gave up 5 bases; unmatched junction bases: 7. The CDR3 loop spans 15 amino acids. Germline CDR1 reads MNHEY; CDR2 reads SMNVEV (reference sequence).

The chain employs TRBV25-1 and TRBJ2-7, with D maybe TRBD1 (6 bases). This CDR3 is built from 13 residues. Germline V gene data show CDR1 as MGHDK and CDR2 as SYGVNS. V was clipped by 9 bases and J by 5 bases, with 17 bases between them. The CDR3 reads CASRTGFLDEQYF. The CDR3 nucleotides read TGTGCCAGTCGCACAGGGTTTCTCGACGAGCAGTACTTC.

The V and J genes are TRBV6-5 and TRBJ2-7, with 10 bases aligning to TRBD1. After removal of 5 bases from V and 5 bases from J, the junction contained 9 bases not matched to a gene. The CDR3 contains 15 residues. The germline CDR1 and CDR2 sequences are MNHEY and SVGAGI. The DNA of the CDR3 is TGTGCCAGCAGTCCCTTCGGACAGGGGGTCGACGAGCAGTACTTC. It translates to CASSPFGQGVDEQYF.

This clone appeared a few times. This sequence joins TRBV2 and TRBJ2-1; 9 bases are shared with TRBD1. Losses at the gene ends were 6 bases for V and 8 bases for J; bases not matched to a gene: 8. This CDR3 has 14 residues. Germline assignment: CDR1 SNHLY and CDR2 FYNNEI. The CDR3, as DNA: TGTGCCAGCAGGGCCCGGGACAGGGTCCATGAGCAGTTCTTC. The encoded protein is CASRARDRVHEQFF.

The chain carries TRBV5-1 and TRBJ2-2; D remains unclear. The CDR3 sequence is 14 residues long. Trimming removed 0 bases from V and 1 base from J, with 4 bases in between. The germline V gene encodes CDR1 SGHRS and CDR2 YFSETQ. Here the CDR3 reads CASSLDGNTGELFF. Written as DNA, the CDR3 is TGCGCCAGCAGCTTGGATGGGAACACCGGGGAGCTGTTTTTT.

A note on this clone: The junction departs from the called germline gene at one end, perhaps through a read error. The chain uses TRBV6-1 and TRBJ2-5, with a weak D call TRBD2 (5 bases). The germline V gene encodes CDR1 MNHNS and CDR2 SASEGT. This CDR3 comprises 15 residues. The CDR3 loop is CASSEGGFSRATQYF. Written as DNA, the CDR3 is TGTGCCAGCAGCGAAGGAGGCTTTAGTCGTGCGACCCAGTACTTC.